A single sample gave rise to the 26 T cell receptor beta chains below, sequenced in a study of T cells in Graves' hyperthyroidism and ophthalmopathy. TCR beta CDR3 regions were amplified from RNA. In the first-round RT-PCR of the TCR CDR3, the HTBI primer set was used. TCRdb processed the multiplex PCR reads anew with MiXCR; each CDR3 protein has one entry. This table holds a few hundred thousand distinct CDR3 sequences, around 21% found once. The specimen sequenced was blood. Receptors originate from a man aged 18 to 35 with Graves' hyperthyroidism.

This clonotype came up many times. The chain has TRBV12-3 or TRBV12-4 and TRBJ2-4; possibly TRBD1 for D (6 bases). The CDR3 is 14 residues long. V dropped 6 bases and J dropped 2 bases, with 11 bases sitting between them. CDR3 in DNA: TGTGCCAGCAGATACACAGGGTCCAAAAACATTCAGTACTTC. Its protein product is CASRYTGSKNIQYF.

At least ten counts were recorded for this clonotype. This chain connects TRBV20-1 to TRBJ2-5; TRBD2 matches at 10 bases. The J segment lost 7 bases and the V segment lost 6 bases, leaving 11 bases of the junction unmatched. The CDR3 contains 14 residues. Germline values: CDR1 DFQATT, CDR2 SNEGSKA (reference sequence). The CDR3, as DNA: TGCAGTGCCCCTAGTGCTCTAGCGGGGGCGACCCAGTACTTC. Protein product: CSAPSALAGATQYF.

This clonotype appeared many times. The chain recombines TRBV12-3 or TRBV12-4 with TRBJ1-2; TRBD1 matches at 9 bases. This CDR3 is built from 14 residues. J gave up 8 bases and V 6 bases, and 10 bases lay outside the gene matches. CDR3 amino acids: CASSPGTGTGGYTF. The CDR3 DNA reads as TGTGCCAGCAGCCCCGGGACAGGGACGGGCGGCTACACCTTC.

This clonotype was seen only a few times. This sequence joins TRBV19 and TRBJ1-2; the D is unclear. Trimming stripped 6 bases from V and 1 base from J, with 9 bases between. CDR1 and CDR2 from the germline V gene are LNHDA and SQIVND (reference sequence). The CDR3 is 13 residues long. DNA for the CDR3: TGTGCCAGTAGGACCGGGGATAACTATGGCTACACCTTC. It is translated as CASRTGDNYGYTF.

This clonotype was seen only a few times. V usage is TRBV12-3 or TRBV12-4 and J usage is TRBJ2-2, with a weak D call TRBD1 (5 bases). This CDR3 spans 14 amino acids. V lost 4 bases to trimming and J lost 4 bases, with 10 bases between them. The CDR3 nucleotides are TGTGCCAGCAGTTCGTCAGACAGCACCGGGGAGCTGTTTTTT. Its protein is CASSSSDSTGELFF.

This clonotype was seen many times. V usage is TRBV27 and J usage is TRBJ1-5; 9 positions agree with TRBD1. The CDR3 is 15 amino acids. The germline gives CDR1 MNHEY, CDR2 SMNVEV (reference sequence). Germline trimming cut 6 bases from V and 4 bases from J; bases unmatched to any gene: 7. CDR3 loop: CASSVGQGRNQPQHF. The CDR3 DNA reads TGTGCCAGCAGCGTTGGACAGGGGAGGAATCAGCCCCAGCATTTT.

A word on this clonotype: A much bigger clone sits one base away, suggesting this may be a read error. The V and J genes are TRBV12-5 and TRBJ2-2; D is unresolved. Germline V gene lookup returns CDR1 LGHNT and CDR2 FRNRAP. The CDR3 is 12 residues long. The CDR3 DNA reads as TGTGCTTGTGGTTTGGTACACGGGGAGCTGTTTTTT. It codes for CACGLVHGELFF.

This clonotype occurred many times. This chain joins TRBV12-3 or TRBV12-4 and TRBJ1-2, with TRBD1 as a possible D gene (6 bases). V was trimmed by 6 bases and J by 1 base, leaving 15 bases between them. This CDR3 region has 15 residues. CDR3 sequence: CASSIPGHRNYGYTF. CDR3 coding DNA: TGTGCCAGCAGCATACCGGGACACCGTAACTATGGCTACACCTTC.

This sequence joins TRBV19 and TRBJ1-5; 8 nucleotides align to TRBD1. This CDR3 comprises 15 residues. V shed 5 bases, J shed 4 bases, and the junction held 7 bases outside the gene matches. CDR1 LNHDA and CDR2 SQIVND come from the germline V gene (reference sequence). The CDR3 bases are TGTGCCAGTAGTCCAAGGACAGGGCAGAATCAGCCCCAGCATTTT. This encodes CASSPRTGQNQPQHF.

This clonotype was detected many times. The chain recombines TRBV28 with TRBJ1-1; D perhaps matches TRBD1 (5 bases). The CDR3 spans 13 residues. The V gene's germline CDR1 is MDHEN and CDR2 SYDVKM. Trimming removed 5 bases from V and 10 bases from J, with 17 bases in between. CDR3 region: CASSPNPPGRAFF. CDR3 bases: TGTGCCAGCAGTCCTAATCCCCCAGGGCGAGCTTTCTTT.

This clonotype was found a few times. This chain joins TRBV6-1 and TRBJ1-2, with D possibly matching TRBD1 (6 bases). CDR3 size: 15 residues. CDR1 MNHNS and CDR2 SASEGT come from the germline V gene. V was cut by 5 bases and J by 7 bases, with 20 bases left in between. For the CDR3, the DNA is TGTGCCAGCAGTCTAAACGACAGGCCGCTGTTTGGCTACACCTTC. Translation: CASSLNDRPLFGYTF.

The chain uses TRBV7-2 and TRBJ1-1; the D gene is possibly TRBD1 (5 bases). The germline V gene has CDR1 SGHTA and CDR2 FQGNSA. Trimming left V 3 bases short and J 3 bases short, with 11 bases between. This CDR3 contains 14 residues. The CDR3 protein is CASSFILGDTEAFF. Written as DNA, the CDR3 is TGTGCCAGCAGCTTTATACTGGGGGACACTGAAGCTTTCTTT. Based on the CDR3 plus reference TRBV7-2 and TRBJ1-1, the full variable domain is GAGVSQSPSNKVTEKGKDVELRCDPISGHTALYWYRQSLGQGLEFLIYFQGNSAPDKSGLPSDRFSAERTGGSVSTLTIQRTQQEDSAVYLCASSFILGDTEAFFGQGTRLTVV.

This clonotype was detected many times. The CDR3 spells CASSSYKLTSTGEQYF. The CDR3 region has the DNA TGTGCCAGCAGCTCGTACAAACTGACCTCTACTGGCGAGCAGTACTTC. The chain has TRBV7-2 and TRBJ2-7; unclear D gene. This CDR3 has 16 residues. Germline-derived CDR1 and CDR2 are SGHTA and FQGNSA. Trimming cost V 4 bases and J 6 bases, with 22 bases left between them.

This sequence joins TRBV19 and TRBJ1-3, with D perhaps TRBD1 (5 bases). This CDR3 is 14 amino acids long. The ends were cut back, 9 bases at V and 0 bases at J, with 12 bases in the middle. Germline loops: CDR1 LNHDA, CDR2 SQIVND (reference sequence). In nucleotides, the CDR3 is TGTGCCAGGCGGGACGTCTTCTCTGGAAACACCATATATTTT. It yields the protein CARRDVFSGNTIYF.

The J gene is TRBJ2-2, the V gene TRBV29-1; D is undetermined. CDR3 size: 12 residues. Germline CDR1 reads SQVTM; CDR2 reads ANQGSEA. V was clipped by 8 bases and J by 1 base, with 8 bases between them. CDR3 DNA sequence: TGCAGCCTGTGGGAGAACACCGGGGAGCTGTTTTTT. Translated, it gives CSLWENTGELFF.

The chain is built from TRBV20-1 and TRBJ2-7; 10 bases line up with TRBD1. J was trimmed by 6 bases and V by 6 bases; bases with no gene match: 14. The V gene's germline CDR1 is DFQATT and CDR2 SNEGSKA (reference sequence). The CDR3 is 15 residues long. The CDR3 loop reads CSAPIYRDRGSEQYF. In DNA form, the CDR3 reads TGCAGTGCACCCATATACCGGGACAGGGGTTCCGAGCAGTACTTC.

This clonotype has a count of ten or more. The chain couples TRBV12-3 or TRBV12-4 to TRBJ2-5; D is unresolved. Trimming took off 5 bases at V and 4 bases at J, with 17 bases between the two ends. The CDR3 runs 15 residues. CDR3 sequence reads: CASSPGNNWGETQYF. In DNA, the CDR3 is TGTGCCAGCAGTCCTGGGAACAATTGGGGAGAGACCCAGTACTTC.

Ten or more counts support this clonotype. CDR3 amino acids: CASSFTGSNTEAFF. Here the CDR3 DNA reads TGTGCCAGCAGTTTTACGGGCTCGAACACTGAAGCTTTCTTT. The chain carries TRBV27 and TRBJ1-1; D is uncertain. V shed 3 bases and J shed 1 base, with 9 bases lying between them. Per germline, CDR1 MNHEY and CDR2 SMNVEV (reference sequence). The CDR3 length is 14 residues.

In this sample, this clonotype turned up a few times. V gene TRBV28 combines with J gene TRBJ1-5; 8 bases are a match to TRBD1. The CDR3 contains 20 residues. CDR1 and CDR2 from the germline V gene are MDHEN and SYDVKM. Trimming cost V 1 base and J 0 bases; bases outside gene matches: 14. The CDR3: CASSLYGGGQGGYSNQPQHF. In nucleotides, the CDR3 is TGTGCCAGCAGTTTATATGGGGGCGGACAGGGCGGGTATAGCAATCAGCCCCAGCATTTT. The full variable domain, completed using reference TRBV28 and TRBJ1-5, is DVKVTQSSRYLVKRTGEKVFLECVQDMDHENMFWYRQDPGLGLRLIYFSYDVKMKEKGDIPEGYSVSREKKERFSLILESASTNQTSMYLCASSLYGGGQGGYSNQPQHFGDGTRLSIL.

This clonotype was observed a handful of times. The chain recombines TRBV9 with TRBJ2-7; either TRBD1 or TRBD2 may supply D (5 bases each). V was pared by 2 bases and J by 6 bases, with 15 bases between. Germline values: CDR1 SGDLS, CDR2 YYNGEE. The CDR3 sequence is 14 residues long. In nucleotides, the CDR3 is TGTGCCAGCAGCGTGTACGAGGTTGGGGGCGAGCAGTACTTC. Its protein is CASSVYEVGGEQYF.

This clonotype has at least ten counts. This chain connects TRBV28 to TRBJ2-5; D is unclear. From germline, CDR1 is MDHEN and CDR2 SYDVKM. V gave up 7 bases and J gave up 5 bases, with 14 bases separating them. The CDR3 spans 13 residues. The CDR3 sequence is CASTLSPVETQYF. The CDR3 DNA is TGTGCCAGCACCCTAAGCCCGGTGGAGACCCAGTACTTC.

Concerning this clonotype itself: Given a much more abundant clone one base away, this may be a read error. The chain recombines TRBV25-1 with TRBJ2-7; 9 nucleotides agree with TRBD1. Germline V gene data show CDR1 as MGHDK and CDR2 as SYGVNS. The CDR3 spans 15 residues. Here the CDR3 reads CASSEGQGSSYEQHF. Written as DNA, the CDR3 is TGTGCCAGCAGTGAAGGACAGGGGTCCTCCTACGAGCAGCACTTC.

This clonotype was recorded at least ten times. The rearrangement joins TRBV30 to TRBJ2-1; D is perhaps TRBD1 or TRBD2 (6 bases each). This CDR3 spans 15 amino acids. The ends were cut back, 3 bases at V and 7 bases at J, with 19 bases in the middle. The germline V gene encodes CDR1 GTSNPN and CDR2 SVGIG (reference sequence). CDR3 nucleotide sequence: TGTGCCTGGAGGGGTTGGAGGGGGGCCAGGAATGAGCAGTTCTTC. This translates into CAWRGWRGARNEQFF.

This clonotype was recorded many times. The V gene is TRBV19, the J gene TRBJ1-1; TRBD1 might be the D (5 bases). The CDR3 is 14 residues long. The germline V and J ends were trimmed by 1 base and 3 bases, with 9 bases remaining between them. Looked up from germline, CDR1 is LNHDA and CDR2 is SQIVND (reference sequence). CDR3 amino acids: CASSIGGIYTEAFF. For the CDR3, the DNA is TGTGCCAGTAGTATAGGGGGGATTTACACTGAAGCTTTCTTT.

This clonotype was seen many times. The chain is built from TRBV20-1 and TRBJ1-2; no clear D gene. Germline lookup yields CDR1 DFQATT and CDR2 SNEGSKA (reference sequence). This CDR3 is 14 amino acids long. Trimming took 0 bases from V and 1 from J, leaving 9 bases between them. CDR3 sequence: CSARDRAVNYGYTF. The CDR3 coding sequence is TGCAGTGCTAGAGATCGAGCAGTTAACTATGGCTACACCTTC.

V and J are TRBV4-1 and TRBJ2-7; D ambiguous. V was shortened by 1 base and J by 2 bases, with 6 bases between the two germline ends. Germline loops: CDR1 MGHRA, CDR2 YSYEKL. The CDR3 covers 13 residues. CDR3 coding DNA: TGCGCCAGCAGCCAAGGCCGCCCCTACGAGCAGTACTTC. It specifies CASSQGRPYEQYF.